This is a list of T cell receptor beta chains from one sample in a study of shared clonotypes between healthy human individuals. Generated by immunoSEQ multiplex PCR, the TCRdb table keeps only in-frame clones and is missing some. The sample yields 530,000 or so clones, 60% to 80% seen once. Sequencing input: PBMCs. The receptors were gathered from a woman aged 40 to 50 in good health. Some clones in this sample may be carry-over from other donors' samples. The CDR3 runs from the conserved cysteine through the conserved F or W. Size is stated for part of the rows, as once, few or many counts, or as a class when the clone is expanded.

size	V	CDR3
once	TRBV18	CASSQNPGTGMDTIYF
-	TRBV7-2	CASSPGQNTEAFF
-	TRBV11-2	CASSQGTGTYEQYF
-	TRBV28	CASSLRPIHYGYTF
-	TRBV7-9	CASSHRGAEKLFF
-	TRBV29-1	CSVGSPENTGELFF
-	TRBV5-4	CASSLGWTGETQYF
-	TRBV29-1	CSVASHMNTEAFF
-	TRBV5-1	CASSKLAGAANTQYF
-	TRBV5-1	CASSYPGLVDEQFF
-	TRBV6-5	CASSPKENTEAFF
-	TRBV18	CASSPTGQGETQYF
few	TRBV5-1	CASSWDSSGIYYEQYF
once	TRBV2	CASRVATGELFF
-	TRBV29-1	CSVRTSRDEQYF
-	TRBV20-1	CSAGRLDTQYF
-	TRBV19	CASSIRDEQYF
-	TRBV5-1	CASSFSGTSYEQYF
-	TRBV7-9	CASSQDGILGPQHF
-	TRBV7-3	CASSLYAGVVVSTDTQYF
-	TRBV5-1	CASSQAAGSYEQYF
once	TRBV11-2	CASSLRRGGEQFF
-	TRBV11-2	CASSPLETQYF
-	TRBV29-1	CSVGGLAGSTDTQYF
-	TRBV11-3	CASSFPPGEGRKPYEQYF
few	TRBV18	CASSPRRVDEQYF
-	TRBV4-1	CASSFSGTLSYEQYF
few	TRBV6-6	CASSPWVRTEAFF
few	TRBV11-1	CASSRLKFYTQYF
-	TRBV7-2	CASSLDLHRGFAEQYF
-	TRBV6-6	CASSLLSAGFEQYF
-	TRBV11-2	CASSFSGGRSTDTQYF
-	TRBV19	CASSTRYGGYEQYF
-	TRBV7-3	CASTSAGVTNTGELFF
-	TRBV29-1	CSAGLAGNEQFF
once	TRBV28	CASRTSLKTQYF
once	TRBV7-7	CASSLGATGELFF
-	TRBV30	CAWKQEPYEQYF
once	TRBV4-1	CASSQVTGGLSSGNTIYF
-	TRBV5-1	CASSLAGGAGETQYF
once	TRBV6-1	CASSEQKNTEAFF
few	TRBV7-9	CASSPRTGNTEAFF
-	TRBV29-1	CSVRQPQGGGNYGYTF
-	TRBV6-4	CANCRAAFF
once	TRBV5-1	CASSLSHSQETQYF
-	TRBV6-1	CASSVSSGTYNEQFF
-	TRBV6-7	CASSRTGDGGELFF
-	TRBV4-2	CASSWGQGGLYEQYF
-	TRBV7-9	CASSNSRRSPFYGYTF
-	TRBV28	CASSLRTDNEQFF
-	TRBV14	CASSQGARGSPLHF
-	TRBV11-1	CAGSLEIFGSHTQYF
few	TRBV20-1	CSARSRTEAFF
few	TRBV29-1	CSVQFPDFYEQYF